This T cell receptor beta chain was profiled in a study of cytomegalovirus exposure and HLA in healthy donors. CDR1 and CDR2 (germline): SGHRS, YFSETQ. V lost 0 bases and J lost 4; bases outside the gene matches: 13. The CDR3 contains 18 residues. This clone was detected only a few times. Its specificity is not known. The PCR had 60 Vbeta and 13 Jbeta primers. Clones were sequenced by immunoSEQ multiplex PCR, and TCRdb holds only the in-frame ones, with some missing. The sample records about 90,000 clones, 65% to 85% being singletons. Points from the study as a whole: Later, an analysis showed that TCR beta chains associated with HLA were more clonally expanded than others that were equally common. The authors later linked a missense DCLRE1C variant to TCR beta V- and J-gene trimming. Indistinguishable V segments, including TRBV6-2 and TRBV6-3, were excluded.

V and J are TRBV5-1 and TRBJ2-3; TRBD1 aligns across 8 bases. The origin of this receptor is a man between 18 and 35 years old in good health and CMV-seronegative. Sequenced material: PBMCs. The CDR3 region has the DNA TGCGCCAGCAGCTTGGGCCTCTTAGGACAGGGAGGAGCAGATACGCAGTATTTT. Protein product: CASSLGLLGQGGADTQYF.